This section outlines one T cell receptor (beta chain) sequence together with its context. Antigen specificity is unknown. An end of the junction does not agree with germline; a read error may underlie this. This sample was taken from a study of T cell clones after liver transplantation. General observations from the study: In a couple of subjects, few donor cells limited the measurable donor-reactive repertoire. Donor-reactive sequences fell more than third party-reactive ones, suggesting partial deletion.

The length of the CDR3 is 13 residues. From germline, CDR1 is ENHRY and CDR2 SYGVKD. Sequencing used immunoSEQ multiplex PCR; TCRdb keeps in-frame clones, though not all of them. The table shows more than 70,000 clones, with over 65% occurring only once. Unstimulated PBMCs were sorted into CD3+CD4+ and CD3+CD8+ populations. This receptor was taken from a human patient who received a liver transplant. Some T cells may arise from the graft donor. The chain recombines TRBV10-3 with TRBJ2-7, with 9 bases matching TRBD1. Sequencing was performed on CD4+ T cells from blood, taken at the 22-month timepoint. CDR3 residues: CATSRDREGEQYF. Here the CDR3 DNA reads TGTGCCACCAGTAGGGACAGGGAGGGGGAGCAGTACTTC.